This TCR beta chain appears in the sequencing data of a study of blood T cell repertoires in COVID-19. CDR1 GTSNPN and CDR2 SVGIG come from the germline V gene (reference sequence). The CDR3 is 16 amino acids. V was trimmed by 0 bases and J by 0 bases, leaving 14 bases between them. Measured with immunoSEQ multiplex PCR; TCRdb has only the in-frame clones, and not every one. The sample includes around 300,000 clones, approximately 86% of them seen just once. The chain couples TRBV30 to TRBJ1-1; no definite D call. The material sequenced was peripheral blood. This clonotype was sampled from a man aged 18 to 30 with active or convalescent COVID-19. CDR3 loop: CAWSVLCAGMNTEAFF. In DNA, the CDR3 is TGTGCCTGGAGTGTACTATGCGCCGGAATGAACACTGAAGCTTTCTTT.